This T cell receptor beta chain appears in the sequencing data of a study of cytomegalovirus exposure and HLA in healthy donors. Overall study findings and caveats: It was about 180 TCR beta chains that were listed as cytomegalovirus-associated.

Comment on this clone: No antigen is known for it.

Primers included in the PCR were 60 Vbeta and 13 Jbeta primers. The protocol was immunoSEQ multiplex PCR, while the TCRdb copy is restricted to in-frame clones and leaves out a portion. In total, the table holds tens of thousands of clones. CDR1 and CDR2 (germline): LGHNA, YSLEER. After removal of 0 bases from V and 0 bases from J, the junction contained 4 bases not matched to a gene. This CDR3 contains 16 residues. This chain links TRBV4-3 with TRBJ1-1, with 7 bases identical to TRBD1. The receptor was derived from a girl under 18 in good health and CMV-seropositive. Sequencing was carried out using PBMCs. CDR3 sequence (DNA): TGCGCCAGCAGCCAAGAGGACAGGACAATGAACACTGAAGCTTTCTTT. Translating it yields CASSQEDRTMNTEAFF.